Each of the 21 T cell receptor beta chains below was sequenced from the same sample in a study of vaccination effects on CD4 cells after COVID-19. Profiling relied on immunoSEQ multiplex PCR, and the TCRdb table lists in-frame clones only, not all of them. Of 50,000 to 70,000 clones listed, just over 70% are singletons. Subsequent to a culture period of about ten days, CD4+ T cells were isolated. Their specific antigens are unknown. Specimen: CD4+ T cells from PBMCs cultured without peptide, collected before COVID-19 vaccination. The receptors derive from a human donor who had a prior SARS-CoV-2 infection.

The chain employs TRBV19 and TRBJ2-2; 9 bases are shared with TRBD1. Germline CDR1 LNHDA, CDR2 SQIVND (reference sequence). This CDR3 is built from 17 residues. Trimming took 6 bases from V and 6 from J; bases not matched to a gene: 14. CDR3 DNA sequence: TGTGCCAGTAGGGGGTTGTTGGGACAGGGCCTCTCCGGGGAGCTGTTTTTT. Its protein product is CASRGLLGQGLSGELFF.

The chain uses TRBV28 and TRBJ1-1; D gene unclear. The ends were cut back, 3 bases at V and 0 bases at J, with 14 bases in the middle. This CDR3 spans 16 amino acids. Germline CDR1 is MDHEN and CDR2 is SYDVKM. CDR3 nucleotide sequence: TGTGCCAGCAGTTTCCCCGAGCCCTCCATGAACACTGAAGCTTTCTTT. This encodes CASSFPEPSMNTEAFF.

The V call is TRBV4-1, the J call TRBJ1-2; 8 bases agree with TRBD1. V shed 1 base and J 2 bases; nucleotides not matched to a gene: 3. Germline CDR1 reads MGHRA; CDR2 reads YSYEKL. The CDR3 spans 15 residues. The chain's CDR3 is CASSQGTGMNYGYTF. In DNA form, the CDR3 reads TGCGCCAGCAGCCAAGGGACAGGGATGAACTATGGCTACACCTTC.

This chain joins TRBV15 and TRBJ2-7, with D perhaps matching TRBD2 (5 bases). Per the germline V gene, CDR1 is LNHNV and CDR2 is YYDKDF (reference sequence). This CDR3 spans 16 amino acids. V lost 0 bases, J lost 2 bases, and 14 bases lay in between. The CDR3 coding sequence is TGTGCCACCAGCAGAGATCGGAGCGGACTCACCTACGAGCAGTACTTC. Translating gives CATSRDRSGLTYEQYF.

The chain combines TRBV6-6 with TRBJ1-6; D remains ambiguous. The CDR3 sequence is 12 residues long. The V gene lost 5 bases and the J gene lost 10 bases, with 9 bases spanning the gap. CDR1 is MNHNY and CDR2 is SVGAGI in the germline V gene (reference sequence). This CDR3 reads CASSPSPSPLHF. The CDR3 nucleotides read TGTGCCAGCAGTCCGAGTCCGTCACCCCTCCACTTT.

This chain connects TRBV7-2 to TRBJ1-2; the D gene is possibly TRBD1 (6 bases). The germline CDR1 and CDR2 sequences are SGHTA and FQGNSA. CDR3 length equals 14 residues. Trimming took off 5 bases at V and 0 bases at J, with 10 bases between the two ends. CDR3 in amino acids: CASSVGGANYGYTF. CDR3 bases: TGTGCCAGCAGCGTAGGGGGAGCTAACTATGGCTACACCTTC.

The chain joins TRBV2 to TRBJ2-1; 8 nucleotides line up with TRBD1. V gave up 6 bases and J gave up 3 bases; unmatched junction bases: 10. The CDR3 runs 16 residues. The germline V gene encodes CDR1 SNHLY and CDR2 FYNNEI. CDR3 nucleotides: TGTGCCAGCAGGAGTGCACAGGGGGGCAACTACAATGAGCAGTTCTTC. Its protein product is CASRSAQGGNYNEQFF.

This rearrangement joins TRBV7-9 to TRBJ2-7; 10 bases match TRBD2. V dropped 5 bases and J dropped 2; count of bases not matched to a gene: 15. CDR1 and CDR2 from the germline V gene are SEHNR and FQNEAQ (reference sequence). The CDR3 has 18 amino acids. The CDR3 region has the DNA TGTGCCAGCAGCCCCTCACTAGCGGGAATACTAAGACCCTACGAGCAGTACTTC. This sequence encodes CASSPSLAGILRPYEQYF.

J is TRBJ2-3 and V is TRBV30; 9 nucleotides align to TRBD2. The germline CDR1 and CDR2 sequences are GTSNPN and SVGIG (reference sequence). The CDR3 runs 17 residues. With 0 bases clipped from V and 5 bases from J, the junction kept 12 bases outside the gene matches. CDR3 residues: CAWSVPDASGILDTQYF. The CDR3 DNA sequence: TGTGCCTGGAGTGTACCCGACGCTAGCGGGATATTAGATACGCAGTATTTT.

This chain joins TRBV7-9 and TRBJ1-4, with 9 bases that match TRBD1. The CDR3 has 18 residues. The V segment lost 1 base and the J segment 3 bases; nucleotides outside the gene matches: 9. Germline values: CDR1 SEHNR, CDR2 FQNEAQ (reference sequence). The CDR3 DNA follows: TGTGCCAGCAGCTTAGGAAGTAACAGGGGGCGACCTAATGAAAAACTGTTTTTT. Translating gives CASSLGSNRGRPNEKLFF.

The chain joins TRBV6-2 or TRBV6-3 to TRBJ2-3; perhaps D is TRBD1 or TRBD2 (5 bases each). CDR1 and CDR2 from the germline V gene are MNHEY and SVGEGT. The CDR3 runs to 14 residues. Trimming removed 2 bases from V and 2 bases from J, with 8 bases in between. The chain's CDR3 is CASSYVGPTDTQYF. CDR3 coding DNA: TGTGCCAGCAGTTACGTGGGACCCACAGATACGCAGTATTTT.

The chain joins TRBV7-3 to TRBJ1-6; TRBD1 agrees at 7 bases. V was clipped by 4 bases and J by 8 bases; unmatched bases: 5. CDR1 and CDR2 from the germline V gene are SGHTA and FQGTGA. The CDR3 has 14 amino acids. The CDR3 loop is CASSSTGTDSPLHF. The CDR3 DNA reads as TGTGCCAGCAGCTCGACAGGGACGGATTCACCCCTCCACTTT.

The V call is TRBV15, the J call TRBJ1-2; no reliable D call. CDR1 LNHNV and CDR2 YYDKDF come from the germline V gene (reference sequence). The CDR3 spans 12 residues. The V end was cut by 0 bases, the J end by 9 bases, with 8 bases between. DNA of the CDR3: TGTGCCACCAGCAGAGATGGTAGGAGCTACACCTTC. Translation: CATSRDGRSYTF.

V usage is TRBV5-1 and J usage is TRBJ2-7; no reliable D call. This CDR3 spans 14 amino acids. V was shortened by 4 bases and J by 0 bases, with 11 bases between the two germline ends. Germline loops: CDR1 SGHRS, CDR2 YFSETQ. The CDR3 spells CASSRETYSYEQYF. As DNA, the CDR3 is TGCGCCAGCAGCCGAGAAACGTACTCCTACGAGCAGTACTTC.

The chain is built from TRBV11-2 and TRBJ2-5; D is unresolved. V was pared by 3 bases and J by 3 bases, with 14 bases between. The CDR3 has 15 residues. The V gene's germline CDR1 is SGHAT and CDR2 FQNNGV. CDR3 DNA sequence: TGTGCCAGCAGCTTGCGGCCCACCAACAAAGAGACCCAGTACTTC. This sequence encodes CASSLRPTNKETQYF. The entire variable domain, with the rest obtained from reference TRBV11-2 and TRBJ2-5, is as follows: EAGVAQSPRYKIIEKRQSVAFWCNPISGHATLYWYQQILGQGPKLLIQFQNNGVVDDSQLPKDRFSAERLKGVDSTLKIQPAKLEDSAVYLCASSLRPTNKETQYFGPGTRLLVL.

The V gene is TRBV7-2, the J gene TRBJ2-1; no clear D gene. From germline, CDR1 is SGHTA and CDR2 FQGNSA. The V end was cut by 3 bases, the J end by 6 bases, with 15 bases between. The CDR3 consists of 15 residues. This CDR3 is CASSFPLGLVNEQFF. As DNA, the CDR3 is TGTGCCAGCAGCTTTCCTCTCGGTTTGGTCAATGAGCAGTTCTTC.

The chain carries TRBV7-2 and TRBJ2-5; possible D gene TRBD2, 5 bases. Germline CDR1 is SGHTA and CDR2 is FQGNSA. This CDR3 has 14 amino acids. The V end lost 3 bases, the J end lost 5 bases, and 13 bases lay between the germline ends. CDR3 nucleotides: TGTGCCAGCAGCTTCAGCCGGGGTGGGGAGACCCAGTACTTC. Translating gives CASSFSRGGETQYF.

The chain employs TRBV3-1 (or the pseudogene TRBV3-2) and TRBJ2-1, with 9 bases aligning to TRBD1. From germline, CDR1 is LGHDT and CDR2 YNNKEL (reference sequence). V was pared by 2 bases and J by 9 bases, with 8 bases of the junction left unmatched. CDR3 size: 15 residues. The CDR3 region has the DNA TGTGCCAGCAGCCAAACAAGGGACAGGGTTACTGAGCAGTTCTTC. Translated: CASSQTRDRVTEQFF.

The chain carries TRBV4-3 and TRBJ2-5, with D perhaps being TRBD1 or TRBD2 (5 bases each). There are 14 residues in the CDR3. CDR1 is LGHNA, CDR2 YSLEER, per germline. V was clipped by 1 base and J by 8 bases, with 14 bases between them. The CDR3 loop reads CASSQGSGTATQYF. The CDR3, as DNA: TGCGCCAGCAGCCAAGGCTCAGGGACGGCCACCCAGTACTTC.

The rearrangement links TRBV19 to TRBJ2-2, with TRBD2 as a possible D gene (5 bases). Germline V gene sequence: CDR1 LNHDA, CDR2 SQIVND (reference sequence). V was shortened by 4 bases and J by 6 bases, with 15 bases between the two germline ends. The CDR3 is 15 residues long. The CDR3 here is CASSRSSRGSGELFF. The CDR3 DNA reads as TGTGCCAGTAGTAGGTCCAGCAGAGGGTCCGGGGAGCTGTTTTTT.

The gene calls are TRBV9 and TRBJ1-1; 12 nucleotides match TRBD1. Trimming removed 0 bases from V and 2 bases from J; junction bases left unmatched: 8. The CDR3 has 18 residues. The germline CDR1 and CDR2 sequences are SGDLS and YYNGEE. The CDR3 protein is CASSVAPGTGGENTEAFF. The CDR3 DNA is TGTGCCAGCAGCGTAGCCCCCGGGACAGGGGGCGAAAACACTGAAGCTTTCTTT.